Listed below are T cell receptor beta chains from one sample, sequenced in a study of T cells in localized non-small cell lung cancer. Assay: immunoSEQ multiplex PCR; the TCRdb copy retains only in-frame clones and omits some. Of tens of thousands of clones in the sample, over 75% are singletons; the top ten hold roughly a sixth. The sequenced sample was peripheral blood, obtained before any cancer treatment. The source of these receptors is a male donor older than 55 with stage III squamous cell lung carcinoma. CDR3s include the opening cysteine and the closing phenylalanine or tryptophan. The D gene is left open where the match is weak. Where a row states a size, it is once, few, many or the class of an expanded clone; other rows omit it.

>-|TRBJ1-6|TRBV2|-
TGTGCCAGCAGTGAAAGTCAGCCCGTACCCCTCCACTTT
CASSESQPVPLHF
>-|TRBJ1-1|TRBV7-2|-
TGTGCCAGCAGCTTAGAGGTTGGGAAGGGCACTGAAGCTTTCTTT
CASSLEVGKGTEAFF
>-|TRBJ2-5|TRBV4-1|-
TGCGCCAGCAGCCAAGACAGGGGTCAGACCCAGTACTTC
CASSQDRGQTQYF
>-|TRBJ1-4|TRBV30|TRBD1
TGTGCCTGGAGTGGAGGGGGCCCAGGAGAAAAACTGTTTTTT
CAWSGGGPGEKLFF
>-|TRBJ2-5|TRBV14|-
TGTGCCAGCAGCCACGCCCTCCGGGAGACCCAGTACTTC
CASSHALRETQYF
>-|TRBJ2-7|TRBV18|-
TGTGCCAGCTCACCCGAACAGGGCTCAAGCTCCTACGAGCAGTACTTC
CASSPEQGSSSYEQYF
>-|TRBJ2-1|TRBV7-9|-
TGTGCCAGCAGCTTAGGCGCTGACAATGAGCAGTTCTTC
CASSLGADNEQFF
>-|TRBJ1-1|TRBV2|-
TGTGCCAGCAGTGGACCCACGCGTAGCACTGAAGCTTTCTTT
CASSGPTRSTEAFF
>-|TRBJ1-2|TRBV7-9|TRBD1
TGTGCCAGCAGGGGACAGGGTGAGGGCTATGGCTACACCTTC
CASRGQGEGYGYTF
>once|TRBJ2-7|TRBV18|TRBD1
TGTGCCAGCTCACCGGGACAGGGAGACGAGCAGTACTTC
CASSPGQGDEQYF
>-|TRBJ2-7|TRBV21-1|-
TGTGCCAGCAGCAAAGGGTGCGGGGGCCGCCATTCCCCCCAGCAGTACTTC
CASSKGCGGRHSPQQYF
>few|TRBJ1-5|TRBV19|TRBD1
TGTGCCAGTAGTATTCTGGGACAGGGGTTGCATCAGCCCCAGCATTTT
CASSILGQGLHQPQHF
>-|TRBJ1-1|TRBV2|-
TGTGCCAGCAGTGAACTCGGCCAGGAGAACACTGAAGCTTTCTTT
CASSELGQENTEAFF
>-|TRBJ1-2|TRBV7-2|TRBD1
TGTGCCAGCAGCTCGGACAGGGGTTATGGCTACACCTTC
CASSSDRGYGYTF
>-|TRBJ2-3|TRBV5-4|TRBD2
TGTGCCAGCAGCCCTAGCCGGACTAGCGGGGGAACAGATACGCAGTATTTT
CASSPSRTSGGTDTQYF
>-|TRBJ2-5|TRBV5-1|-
TGCGCCAGCAGCTTTTTTCCTGGACAGCAAGAGACCCAGTACTTC
CASSFFPGQQETQYF
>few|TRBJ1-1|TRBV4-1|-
TGCGCCAGCAGCCAAGAATCAAAGGGGGTGACTGAAGCTTTCTTT
CASSQESKGVTEAFF
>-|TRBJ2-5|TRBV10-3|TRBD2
TGTGCCACCACAAAACTAGCGGGGCCCCAAGAGACCCAGTACTTC
CATTKLAGPQETQYF
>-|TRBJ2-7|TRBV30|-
TGTGCCTGGAGTCCAAGAAACGAGCAGTACTTC
CAWSPRNEQYF
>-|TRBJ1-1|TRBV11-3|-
TGTGCCAGCAGCCTAAGGTATAACACTGAAGCTTTCTTT
CASSLRYNTEAFF
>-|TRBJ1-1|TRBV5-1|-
TGCGCCAGCACCAAAGAAGGGCGAGGGACGAACACTGAAGCTTTCTTT
CASTKEGRGTNTEAFF
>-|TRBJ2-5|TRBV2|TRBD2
TGTGCCAGCAGTGCAATAGCGGGAGTCGGGGAGACCCAGTACTTC
CASSAIAGVGETQYF
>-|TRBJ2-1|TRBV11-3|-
TGTGCCAGCAGCTTAGATCCCCGCGGGGAGCAGTTCTTC
CASSLDPRGEQFF
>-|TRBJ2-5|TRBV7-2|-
TGTGCCAGCAGCTTAAATGGGGGAGAGACCCAGTACTTC
CASSLNGGETQYF
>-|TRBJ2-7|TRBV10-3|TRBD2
TGTGCCATCAGTGAGACTAGCGGGAGGGAGGGCGAGCAGTACTTC
CAISETSGREGEQYF
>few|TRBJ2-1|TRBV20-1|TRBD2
TGCAGTGCTGGTCGGACTAGCTGGCAGTTCTTC
CSAGRTSWQFF
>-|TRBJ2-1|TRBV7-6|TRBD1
TGTGCCAGCAGCAGGGACAGGGTTTTCAATGAGCAGTTCTTC
CASSRDRVFNEQFF
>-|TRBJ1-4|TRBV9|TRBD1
TGTGCCAGCAGCCCCGGACAGGGTGCAACTAATGAAAAACTGTTTTTT
CASSPGQGATNEKLFF
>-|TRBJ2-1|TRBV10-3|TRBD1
TGTGCCATCAGTCCGGGACAGGGAGCCAATGAGCAGTTCTTC
CAISPGQGANEQFF
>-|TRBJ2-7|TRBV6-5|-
TGTGCCGCGGCACAGGGAGCGGTCTACGAGCAGTACTTC
CAAAQGAVYEQYF
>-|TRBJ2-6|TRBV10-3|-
TGTGCCATCAGTACAGGGTCCACTGGGGCCAACGTCCTGACTTTC
CAISTGSTGANVLTF
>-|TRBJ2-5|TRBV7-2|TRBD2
TGTGCCAGCAGCTTAGCTAGCGGGGGGATAGAGACCCAGTACTTC
CASSLASGGIETQYF
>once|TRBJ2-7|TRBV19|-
TGTGCCAGTAGCAATCGGGACGGGTCCTACGAGCAGTACTTC
CASSNRDGSYEQYF
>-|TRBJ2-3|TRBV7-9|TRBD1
TGTGCCAGCAGCCGTCCAGGGGGAGATACGCAGTATTTT
CASSRPGGDTQYF
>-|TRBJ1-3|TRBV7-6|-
TGTGCCAGCAGCGATTCGGGGCGGCGCTCTGGAAACACCATATATTTT
CASSDSGRRSGNTIYF
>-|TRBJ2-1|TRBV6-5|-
TGTGCCAGCAGTTACTCCCAGTTCGGTGAGCAGTTCTTC
CASSYSQFGEQFF
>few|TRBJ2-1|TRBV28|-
TGTGCCAGCATCTTAAATAATGAGCAGTTCTTC
CASILNNEQFF
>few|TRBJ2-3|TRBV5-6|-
TGTGCCAGCAGCTCTCGTTGGAGGGCAACAGATACGCAGTATTTT
CASSSRWRATDTQYF
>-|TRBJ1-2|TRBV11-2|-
TGTGCCAGCAGCCAGGAGAGCTATGGCTACACCTTC
CASSQESYGYTF
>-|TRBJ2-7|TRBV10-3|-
TGTGCCATCAGTGAGACAGGCCCCTACGAGCAGTACTTC
CAISETGPYEQYF
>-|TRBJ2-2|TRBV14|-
TGTGCCAGCAGCCAATGGGCCCGATTGAACACCGGGGAGCTGTTTTTT
CASSQWARLNTGELFF
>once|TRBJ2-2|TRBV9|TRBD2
TGTGCCAGCAGCGTACGAACTAGCGGGAGGGCCGGCACCGGGGAGCTGTTTTTT
CASSVRTSGRAGTGELFF